This TCR beta chain was documented in a study of identical twins (dated by TCRdb to about 2016). A note on the overall study: To test whether fetal clonotypes persist, this study deep-sequenced TCR alpha and beta repertoires from monozygotic twins, from unrelated adults of various ages, and from cord blood. To rule out contamination, replicate twin experiments were performed at different times with different library preparation protocols.

This clonotype appeared a few times. Its antigen is still unknown. No base quality values were provided; no much bigger clone lies one nucleotide off. Only healthy Caucasian donors were included. The twin cohort comprised three pairs of female monozygotic twins, all aged roughly 18 to 30 years. RNA for TCR libraries was isolated from peripheral blood mononuclear cells. Broader findings and caveats from the paper: Conclusions relied on cross-sectional statistical analysis, since the same donors could not be followed over many years. Invariant T cells such as MAIT and iNKT could partly confound zero-insertion analyses, although diverse VJ usage argued against such confounding for most clonotypes. Abundant cord blood beta clonotypes had fewer insertions, young adult naive repertoires showed a similar but weaker trend, and memory repertoires showed no such trend. Out-of-frame TCR alpha sequences shared between twins showed an excess of low generation-probability sequences compared with coincidental sharing between unrelated individuals. Recombination models systematically underestimated out-of-frame TCR alpha sharing in monozygotic twins but agreed with sharing between unrelated individuals. A weaker excess of twin sharing was found in beta out-of-frame sequences because the signal-to-noise ratio was lowered by fewer shared sequences.

Library creation used 5' RACE. The sequencing machine was an Illumina HiSeq 2000. Template switching introduced a universal primer binding site; the final cDNA contained a unique molecular identifier, enabling accurate counting of TCR cDNA molecules. Specific primers in the conserved constant-segment region were used to synthesize first-strand cDNA for the TCR alpha and beta chains. To control for contamination, every cDNA library carried two barcodes: a SMART-Mk sample barcode plus Illumina barcodes. TruSeq adapter sequences along with Illumina sample barcodes were introduced in two successive PCR steps. The TCR alpha and beta cDNA libraries were sequenced on the Illumina HiSeq platform using custom primers. Regarding the original processing steps: MiGEC was used to process raw reads and extract unique molecular identifiers, and MiXCR was used to find CDR3 positions. Recombination models were inferred per individual with the repgenHMM and IGoR tools using an EM algorithm. Shared clonotypes were analyzed with the tcR package in R, and sharing was normalized by the product of cloneset sizes. To study raw recombination without the effects of thymic and clonal selection, out-of-frame nonproductive sequences were analyzed. The public sequencing data were trimmed at Q25 with fastp and processed into clonotypes with MiXCR by TCRdb, which kept only in-frame beta chains. Each CDR3 protein appears once, grouped with its most common genes and DNA. The V and J calls were not made by the authors but by TCRdb's processing. The sample yields approximately 890,000 distinct CDR3 sequences; roughly 12% were counted once. Around 1.5% of the sample comes from the top ten.

The CDR3 sequence holds 17 residues, the cysteine and phenylalanine included. The entry retains the CDR3 DNA only, 51 bases that are in frame from base 1. The germline V gene gives CDR1 as SGHRS and CDR2 as YFSETQ. Compared with germline, V lacks 2 bases and J lacks 3 bases; bases without a gene match: 5. The same sample was also used in a study of yellow fever vaccine responses in identical twins. As the second publication notes: The authors reported that the T cell response to vaccination in identical twins appeared partly convergent and partly personalized. In the study, vaccine-responding T cell clones were precisely tracked in identical twins.

The V and J segments used are TRBV5-1 and TRBJ2-2; 12 bases in the junction line up with TRBD2. Sequenced input: PBMCs. The origin of this receptor is a woman aged 18-29 years in good health. The DNA sequence is TGCGCCAGCAGCTTAGGACTAGCGGGACGCGACACCGGGGAGCTGTTTTTT. Translated, it gives CASSLGLAGRDTGELFF.